These T cell receptor beta chains were read from a single sample in a study of regulatory T cells in long-lasting Graves disease. From the multiplex PCR reads, TCRdb called clonotypes with MiXCR, one entry per CDR3 protein. The data hold roughly 400,000 distinct CDR3 sequences, with 15% observed a single time. This sample also appeared in a second study, on T cells in Graves' hyperthyroidism and ophthalmopathy.

The sample consisted of peripheral blood mononuclear cells (PBMCs), taken at new diagnosis, from a patient treated with antithyroid drugs. These receptors all come from a woman between 35 and 50 years old with Graves disease. Each CDR3 is given with its conserved first and last residue. The D gene is left open where the match is weak. Clone size, where shown, is once, few, many, or a class for clones that have expanded.

>TRBJ1-5|NA|few|TRBV11-2
CTSSAGFNQPQHF
TGTACCAGCAGCGCGGGATTCAATCAGCCCCAGCATTTT
>TRBJ2-7|NA|many|TRBV28
CASRQLGETYEQYF
TGTGCCAGCAGACAGCTGGGAGAAACTTACGAGCAGTACTTC
>TRBJ2-1|NA|few|TRBV24-1
CATSEVRGSGQFF
TGTGCCACCAGTGAAGTCAGGGGAAGTGGGCAGTTCTTC
>TRBJ2-1|TRBD2|few|TRBV2
CASRPGAGTSGRNEQFF
TGTGCCAGCAGACCCGGCGCTGGGACTAGCGGGAGGAATGAGCAGTTCTTC
>TRBJ2-2|TRBD1|NA|TRBV9
CASSAGGQGATGELFF
TGTGCCAGCAGCGCAGGGGGACAGGGGGCTACCGGGGAGCTGTTTTTT
>TRBJ1-6|NA|NA|TRBV13
CASSLGQANNSPLHF
TGTGCCAGCAGCTTAGGACAGGCAAATAATTCACCCCTCCACTTT
>TRBJ2-3|TRBD1|many|TRBV5-1
CASSVGTGDTDTQYF
TGCGCCAGCAGCGTTGGGACAGGAGACACAGATACGCAGTATTTT
>TRBJ2-1|NA|many|TRBV28
CASRRETNEQFF
TGTGCCAGCCGCCGTGAGACCAATGAGCAGTTCTTC
>TRBJ1-5|NA|NA|TRBV7-9
CASSLSGGSYNQPQHF
TGTGCCAGCAGCTTATCGGGAGGGAGTTACAATCAGCCCCAGCATTTT
>TRBJ1-4|NA|many|TRBV7-9
CASSFSTGNEKLFF
TGTGCCAGCAGCTTCTCTACGGGTAATGAAAAACTGTTTTTT